A single TCR beta chain is shown here with its context. Its specificity is unknown. This entry is derived from a study of shared clonotypes between healthy human individuals. Germline V gene lookup returns CDR1 MGHRA and CDR2 YSYEKL. This CDR3 has 14 residues. J was trimmed by 5 bases and V by 5 bases; bases with no gene match: 5. The assay was run at deep level. Sequenced by immunoSEQ multiplex PCR; TCRdb stores in-frame clones only, minus some. The sample has under 650,000 clones; 90% to 96% are singletons. The study, taken as a whole, reports: Naive subsets typically showed greater estimated richness than memory subsets.

Donors comprised only Caucasian adults living in Nashville, Tennessee. J is TRBJ1-2 and V is TRBV4-1, with 10 bases aligning to TRBD1. This TCR was recovered from a woman aged 25 to 39 in good health. Sequenced input: naive CD4+ T cells sorted from blood. Specified subset: CD45RA+ positively selected. CDR3 sequence reads: CASSVPGQGYGYTF. The CDR3 DNA follows: TGCGCCAGCAGCGTACCGGGACAGGGGTATGGCTACACCTTC.